Shown below are 28 T cell receptor beta chains from a single sample sequenced in a study of beta chain features in type 1 diabetes. Study outcomes and limitations: The study found moderately but significantly shorter TCRB CDR3s in all four CD4+ subsets of Type 1 diabetes patients.

These TCRs are of unknown antigen specificity. The authors reverse transcribed all of the isolated RNA, so sequencing captured expressed TCRB transcripts. The protocol was immunoSEQ multiplex PCR, while the TCRdb copy is restricted to in-frame clones and leaves out a portion. Here the sample spans roughly 350,000 clones, about 10% being singletons. Sample: central memory CD4+ T cells from blood. These receptors all come from a man between 25 and 39 years old with type 1 diabetes.

The chain couples TRBV11-2 to TRBJ2-1, with TRBD2 matching 9 bases. The junction had 15 bases not matched to a gene; V was cut back by 5 bases and J by 7 bases. The CDR3 runs to 17 residues. The germline V gene has CDR1 SGHAT and CDR2 FQNNGV. CDR3 residues: CASSTTGAGGLLNEQFF. CDR3 bases: TGTGCCAGCAGCACAACTGGAGCGGGAGGTCTCTTGAATGAGCAGTTCTTC.

CDR3 amino acids: CASSRDRFPYNEQFF. CDR3 DNA sequence: TGTGCCAGCAGTCGTGACAGGTTCCCCTACAATGAGCAGTTCTTC. The chain has TRBV6-5 and TRBJ2-1, with a possible D match to TRBD1 (6 bases). V was pared by 5 bases and J by 2 bases, with 13 bases between. This CDR3 contains 15 residues. CDR1 MNHEY and CDR2 SVGAGI come from the germline V gene.

This rearrangement joins TRBV29-1 to TRBJ2-2, with TRBD1 as a possible D gene (5 bases). V was cut by 2 bases and J by 6 bases, with 7 bases left in between. Germline loops: CDR1 SQVTM, CDR2 ANQGSEA. CDR3 length: 12 residues. CDR3 sequence: CSVERGSGELFF. CDR3 DNA: TGCAGCGTTGAAAGGGGTTCCGGGGAGCTGTTTTTT.

As concerns this clone: The sample has other DNA sequences that encode this CDR3 too. This CDR3 reads CASSRAGGTGDHEQYF. DNA for the CDR3: TGTGCCAGCAGCCGTGCCGGAGGGACAGGGGACCACGAGCAGTACTTC. This chain uses TRBV7-2 with TRBJ2-7, with TRBD1 matching over 10 bases. Germline trimming cut 5 bases from V and 5 bases from J; bases unmatched to any gene: 12. This CDR3 is 16 amino acids long. CDR1 SGHTA and CDR2 FQGNSA come from the germline V gene.

V is TRBV9 and J is TRBJ1-2; D is perhaps TRBD1 (6 bases). This CDR3 is 14 amino acids long. The V end lost 4 bases, the J end lost 4 bases, and 14 bases lay between the germline ends. Germline V gene data show CDR1 as SGDLS and CDR2 as YYNGEE. The CDR3 here is CASSLSGGSYGYTF. As DNA, the CDR3 is TGTGCCAGCAGCCTTAGCGGGGGCAGCTATGGCTACACCTTC.

This clone was observed a handful of times. The chain employs TRBV7-3 and TRBJ2-1; the match to TRBD2 covers 10 bases. V shed 5 bases and J 7 bases; nucleotides not matched to a gene: 8. Germline CDR1 SGHTA, CDR2 FQGTGA. The CDR3 loop spans 15 amino acids. The CDR3 DNA follows: TGTGCCAGCAGCCTCGCAGCGGGAGGGCCAAATGAGCAGTTCTTC. Translated, it gives CASSLAAGGPNEQFF.

This clone was found a few times. CDR3 nucleotides: TGCGCCAGCAGCCGCACAGGGGCCGGAAACACCATATATTTT. Translated: CASSRTGAGNTIYF. The chain links TRBV4-3 to TRBJ1-3; 7 bases match TRBD1. The CDR3 extends over 14 amino acids. Germline V gene lookup returns CDR1 LGHNA and CDR2 YSLEER. Germline trimming cut 4 bases from V and 4 bases from J; bases unmatched to any gene: 4.

This clone was observed a few times. This chain links TRBV7-9 with TRBJ2-3, with 11 bases identical to TRBD2. The V gene end was trimmed by 1 base and the J gene end by 3 bases; junction bases not matched to a gene: 0. CDR3 size: 15 residues. Germline V CDR1 and CDR2: SEHNR, FQNEAQ (reference sequence). DNA for the CDR3: TGTGCCAGCAGCTTAGTAGCGGGAGGGACAGATACGCAGTATTTT. It specifies CASSLVAGGTDTQYF.

In this sample, this clone turned up a few times. The J gene is TRBJ2-7, the V gene TRBV7-8, with 12 bases that match TRBD2. The germline CDR1 and CDR2 sequences are SGHVS and FQNEAQ. This CDR3 has 15 residues. Unmatched junction bases numbered 6, after V lost 6 bases and J lost 3 bases. The CDR3 spells CASSEATSGSYEQYF. DNA for the CDR3: TGTGCCAGCAGTGAGGCGACTAGCGGGAGCTACGAGCAGTACTTC.

The chain joins TRBV6-1 to TRBJ2-1; no clear D gene. With 8 bases removed from V and 4 bases from J, the gap between germline ends came to 6 bases. The CDR3 contains 11 residues. Looked up from germline, CDR1 is MNHNS and CDR2 is SASEGT. In nucleotides, the CDR3 is TGTGCCAGCGAACAGTACAATGAGCAGTTCTTC. Protein: CASEQYNEQFF.

This chain uses TRBV2 with TRBJ2-1, with TRBD2 matching over 14 bases. Germline CDR1 reads SNHLY; CDR2 reads FYNNEI. Trimming removed 3 bases from V and 12 bases from J; junction bases left unmatched: 4. The CDR3 is 14 amino acids. CDR3 nucleotide sequence: TGTGCCAGCAGTGAGGGACTAGCGGGAGTTATGCAGTTCTTC. Translated: CASSEGLAGVMQFF.

This clone showed up just a few times. The CDR3 loop reads CASSPLGGYPSTEAFF. In nucleotides, the CDR3 is TGTGCCAGCAGCCCCCTAGGTGGCTACCCGAGCACTGAAGCTTTCTTT. This rearrangement joins TRBV6-4 to TRBJ1-1; D is unclear. Trimming took off 6 bases at V and 4 bases at J, with 21 bases between the two ends. The CDR3 contains 16 residues. Germline lookup yields CDR1 MRHNA and CDR2 SNTAGT.

The rearrangement uses TRBV6-6 and TRBJ2-7; D is possibly TRBD1 or TRBD2 (5 bases each). The CDR3 has 14 residues. Deletions cut 2 bases from V and 5 bases from J, with 13 bases between. CDR1 is MNHNY, CDR2 SVGAGI, per germline (reference sequence). In DNA form, the CDR3 reads TGTGCCAGCAGTTACGCCGGGGCAGGTCACGAGCAGTACTTC. Translation: CASSYAGAGHEQYF.

This chain uses TRBV5-4 with TRBJ1-2, with D possibly TRBD1 on 6 matching bases. V shed 5 bases and J shed 3 bases, with 11 bases lying between them. Germline CDR1 reads SGHNT; CDR2 reads YYREEE (reference sequence). The CDR3 consists of 13 residues. The CDR3 is CASRGRTDYGYTF. CDR3 nucleotide sequence: TGTGCCAGCAGGGGGCGGACAGACTATGGCTACACCTTC.

This clone has a single count. The chain uses TRBV29-1 and TRBJ2-5, with no clear D. Trimming cost V 4 bases and J 6 bases, with 12 bases left between them. The germline CDR1 and CDR2 sequences are SQVTM and ANQGSEA. The CDR3 is 12 residues long. This CDR3 is CSVGSTEKTQYF. Here the CDR3 DNA reads TGCAGCGTTGGTAGCACTGAAAAGACCCAGTACTTC.

V usage is TRBV11-2 and J usage is TRBJ2-7; 7 positions agree with TRBD2. Losses at the gene ends were 4 bases for V and 5 bases for J; bases not matched to a gene: 14. This CDR3 comprises 16 residues. Germline CDR1 reads SGHAT; CDR2 reads FQNNGV. CDR3: CASSSQGAGDIDEQYF. CDR3 DNA sequence: TGTGCCAGCAGCTCACAAGGGGCGGGAGACATCGACGAGCAGTACTTC.

The chain carries TRBV11-2 and TRBJ2-3; D is unclear. This CDR3 comprises 15 residues. V lost 5 bases to trimming and J lost 0 bases, with 12 bases between them. Per germline, CDR1 SGHAT and CDR2 FQNNGV. The CDR3 DNA is TGTGCCAGCAGCCGTATAAGATTGAGCACAGATACGCAGTATTTT. The encoded protein is CASSRIRLSTDTQYF.

This clone was recorded a few times. V gene TRBV9 combines with J gene TRBJ2-1; D possibly matches TRBD1 or TRBD2 (7 bases each). CDR1 is SGDLS, CDR2 YYNGEE, per germline. CDR3 length: 15 amino acids. Trimming took 4 bases from V and 7 from J, leaving 18 bases between them. The CDR3 sequence: CASSPRRQGGNEQFF. The CDR3 nucleotides are TGTGCCAGCAGCCCCCGGCGACAGGGAGGGAATGAGCAGTTCTTC.

This chain links TRBV6-1 with TRBJ2-5; TRBD2 matches at 9 bases. The CDR3 is made up of 14 amino acids. Germline CDR1 and CDR2: MNHNS and SASEGT. J lost 4 bases, V lost 4 bases, and 4 bases had no gene match. CDR3 residues: CASSGGLAVETQYF. The CDR3 bases are TGTGCCAGCAGTGGGGGACTAGCCGTAGAGACCCAGTACTTC.

The chain has TRBV29-1 and TRBJ2-7; 8 bases fit TRBD1. V was clipped by 6 bases and J by 2 bases; unmatched bases: 6. This CDR3 has 13 amino acids. Germline CDR1 and CDR2: SQVTM and ANQGSEA. Here the CDR3 reads CSVVGQVTYEQYF. The DNA of the CDR3 is TGCAGCGTGGTGGGACAGGTGACCTACGAGCAGTACTTC.

V usage is TRBV28 and J usage is TRBJ2-3; D uncertain. In germline, CDR1 is MDHEN, CDR2 SYDVKM. This CDR3 spans 15 amino acids. Between the trimmed V and J ends, which lost 1 base and 3 bases, there was a span of 11 bases. Here the CDR3 DNA reads TGTGCCAGCAGTTTATTGTCCACAGAAACAGATACGCAGTATTTT. Its translation is CASSLLSTETDTQYF. Supplemented by reference TRBV28 and TRBJ2-3, the full variable domain reads DVKVTQSSRYLVKRTGEKVFLECVQDMDHENMFWYRQDPGLGLRLIYFSYDVKMKEKGDIPEGYSVSREKKERFSLILESASTNQTSMYLCASSLLSTETDTQYFGPGTRLTVL.

A note on this clone: The germline gene is not matched at one end of the junction; a read error may be the cause. The chain joins TRBV18 to TRBJ2-2; 7 bases fit TRBD1. The CDR3 has 14 residues. From germline, CDR1 is KGHSH and CDR2 LQKENI. Written as DNA, the CDR3 is TGTGCCAGCTCGCCACAGGGGCCCACCGGGGAGCTGTTTTTT. This encodes CASSPQGPTGELFF.

This chain connects TRBV4-3 to TRBJ2-2; D perhaps matches TRBD2 (6 bases). Germline-derived CDR1 and CDR2 are LGHNA and YSLEER. The CDR3 extends over 15 amino acids. V lost 1 base and J lost 7, with 13 bases in between. CDR3 sequence reads: CASSQGGWRDGELFF. As DNA, the CDR3 is TGCGCCAGCAGCCAAGGGGGTTGGCGGGACGGGGAGCTGTTTTTT.

This clone was observed a few times. The J gene is TRBJ2-7, the V gene TRBV28, with TRBD1 identical over 8 bases. This CDR3 has 15 amino acids. In germline, CDR1 is MDHEN, CDR2 SYDVKM. The V segment lost 3 bases and the J segment 5 bases; nucleotides outside the gene matches: 9. The CDR3 region has the DNA TGTGCCAGCAGTTTTTTCGGGACAGGCATGGACGAGCAGTACTTC. This gives the protein CASSFFGTGMDEQYF.

This clone was seen only a few times. V is TRBV7-2 and J is TRBJ2-3, with TRBD1 identical over 9 bases. The CDR3 length is 14 residues. Losses at the gene ends were 6 bases for V and 6 bases for J; bases not matched to a gene: 7. Germline loops: CDR1 SGHTA, CDR2 FQGNSA. CDR3 protein: CASREGQGMDTQYF. CDR3 bases: TGTGCCAGCAGGGAGGGACAGGGTATGGATACGCAGTATTTT. The variable domain in full, completed from reference TRBV7-2 and TRBJ2-3, reads GAGVSQSPSNKVTEKGKDVELRCDPISGHTALYWYRQSLGQGLEFLIYFQGNSAPDKSGLPSDRFSAERTGGSVSTLTIQRTQQEDSAVYLCASREGQGMDTQYFGPGTRLTVL.

This clone was counted many times. The sample contains more than one DNA sequence encoding this CDR3. The chain combines TRBV19 with TRBJ2-7; possibly TRBD1 for D (6 bases). The germline V gene has CDR1 LNHDA and CDR2 SQIVND (reference sequence). The CDR3 totals 15 residues. Between the trimmed V and J ends, which lost 1 base and 0 bases, there was a span of 10 bases. The DNA for the CDR3 is TGTGCCAGTAGTATAGTGGACAGAGCCTCCTACGAGCAGTACTTC. Residues: CASSIVDRASYEQYF.

This chain connects TRBV11-2 to TRBJ1-1; 7 bases align to TRBD1. The CDR3 sequence is 13 residues long. The V gene end was trimmed by 5 bases and the J gene end by 10 bases; junction bases not matched to a gene: 10. Germline CDR1 and CDR2: SGHAT and FQNNGV. DNA of the CDR3: TGTGCCAGCAGCCCCGACAGGGTAACTCCAGCTTTCTTT. This encodes CASSPDRVTPAFF.

The table lists this clone with a few counts. This chain links TRBV18 with TRBJ2-1; no clear D. The germline V gene encodes CDR1 KGHSH and CDR2 LQKENI. This CDR3 has 14 residues. With 2 bases removed from V and 7 bases from J, the gap between germline ends came to 12 bases. CDR3 residues: CASSPSSRYNEQFF. CDR3 DNA: TGTGCCAGCTCACCAAGTTCGAGGTATAATGAGCAGTTCTTC.